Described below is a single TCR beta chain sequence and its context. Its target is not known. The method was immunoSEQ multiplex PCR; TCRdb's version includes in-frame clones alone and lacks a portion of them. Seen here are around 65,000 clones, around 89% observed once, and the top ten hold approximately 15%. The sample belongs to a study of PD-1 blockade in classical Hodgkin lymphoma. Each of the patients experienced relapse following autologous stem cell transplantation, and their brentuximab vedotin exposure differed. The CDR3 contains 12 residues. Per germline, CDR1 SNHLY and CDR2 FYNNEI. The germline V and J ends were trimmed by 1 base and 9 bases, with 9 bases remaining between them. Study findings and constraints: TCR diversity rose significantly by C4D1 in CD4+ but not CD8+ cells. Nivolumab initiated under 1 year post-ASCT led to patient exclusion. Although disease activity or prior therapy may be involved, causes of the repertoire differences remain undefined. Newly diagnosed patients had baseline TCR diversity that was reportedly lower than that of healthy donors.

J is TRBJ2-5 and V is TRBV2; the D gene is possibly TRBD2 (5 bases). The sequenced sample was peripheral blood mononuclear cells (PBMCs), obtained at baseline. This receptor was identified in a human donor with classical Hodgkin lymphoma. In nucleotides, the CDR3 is TGTGCCAGCAGTGAAGGAGGGAACCCCCAGTACTTC. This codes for CASSEGGNPQYF.